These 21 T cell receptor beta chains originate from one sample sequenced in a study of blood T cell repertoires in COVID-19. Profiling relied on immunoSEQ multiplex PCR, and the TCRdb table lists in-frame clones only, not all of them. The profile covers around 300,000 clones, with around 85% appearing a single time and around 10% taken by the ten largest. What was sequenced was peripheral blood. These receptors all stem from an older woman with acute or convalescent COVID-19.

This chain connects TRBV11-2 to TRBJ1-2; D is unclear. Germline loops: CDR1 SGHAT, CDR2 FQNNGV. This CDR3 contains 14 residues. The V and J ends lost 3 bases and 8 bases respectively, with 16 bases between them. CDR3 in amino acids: CASSFGGPSRGYTF. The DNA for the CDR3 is TGTGCCAGCAGCTTTGGAGGGCCTTCACGGGGCTACACCTTC.

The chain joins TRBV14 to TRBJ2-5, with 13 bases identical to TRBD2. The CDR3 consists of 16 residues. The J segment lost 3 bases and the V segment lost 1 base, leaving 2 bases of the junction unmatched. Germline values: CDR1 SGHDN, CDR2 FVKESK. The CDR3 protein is CASSQGGTSGEETQYF. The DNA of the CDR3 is TGTGCCAGCAGCCAAGGAGGGACTAGCGGGGAAGAGACCCAGTACTTC.

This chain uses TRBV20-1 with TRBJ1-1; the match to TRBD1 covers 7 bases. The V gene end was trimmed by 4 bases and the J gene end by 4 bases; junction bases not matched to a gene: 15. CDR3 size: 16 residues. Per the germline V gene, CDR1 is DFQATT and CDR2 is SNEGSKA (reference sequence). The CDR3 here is CSAIDPGRGQGTEAFF. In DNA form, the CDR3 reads TGCAGTGCTATTGATCCAGGAAGGGGGCAAGGCACTGAAGCTTTCTTT.

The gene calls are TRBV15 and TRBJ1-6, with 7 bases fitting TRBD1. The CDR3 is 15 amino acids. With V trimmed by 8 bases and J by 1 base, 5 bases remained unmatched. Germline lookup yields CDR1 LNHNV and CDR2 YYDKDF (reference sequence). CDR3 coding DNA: TGTGCCACCCAGGGGGGAGTATCCTATAATTCACCCCTCCACTTT. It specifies CATQGGVSYNSPLHF.

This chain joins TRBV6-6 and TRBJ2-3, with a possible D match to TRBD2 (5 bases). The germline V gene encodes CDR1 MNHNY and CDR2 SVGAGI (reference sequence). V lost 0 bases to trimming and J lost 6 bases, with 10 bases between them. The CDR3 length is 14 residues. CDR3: CASSYSRARDTQYF. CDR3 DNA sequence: TGTGCCAGCAGTTACTCGAGGGCGCGGGATACGCAGTATTTT.

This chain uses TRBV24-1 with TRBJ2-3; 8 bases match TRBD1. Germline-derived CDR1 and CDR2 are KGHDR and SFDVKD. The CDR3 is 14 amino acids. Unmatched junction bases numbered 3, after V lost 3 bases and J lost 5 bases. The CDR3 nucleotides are TGTGCCACCAGTGATCAGGGGGCGGGAGATACGCAGTATTTT. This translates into CATSDQGAGDTQYF.

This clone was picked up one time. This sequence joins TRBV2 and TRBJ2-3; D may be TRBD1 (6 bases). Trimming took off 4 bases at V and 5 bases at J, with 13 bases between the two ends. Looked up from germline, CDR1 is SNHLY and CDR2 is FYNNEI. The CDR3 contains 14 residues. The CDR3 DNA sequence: TGTGCCAGCAGTGTCGGACAGACGAAAGATACGCAGTATTTT. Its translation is CASSVGQTKDTQYF.

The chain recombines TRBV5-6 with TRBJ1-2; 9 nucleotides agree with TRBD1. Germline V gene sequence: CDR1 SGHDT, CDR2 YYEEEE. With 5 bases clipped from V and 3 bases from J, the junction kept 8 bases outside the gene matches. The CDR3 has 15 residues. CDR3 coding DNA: TGTGCCAGCAGTTATCGGGACAGGGAGTACTATGGCTACACCTTC. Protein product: CASSYRDREYYGYTF.

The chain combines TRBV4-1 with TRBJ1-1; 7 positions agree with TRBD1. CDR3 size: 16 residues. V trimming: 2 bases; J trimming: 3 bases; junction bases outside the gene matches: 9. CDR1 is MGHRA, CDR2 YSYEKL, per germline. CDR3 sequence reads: CASSQRIGQVDTEAFF. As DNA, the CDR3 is TGCGCCAGCAGCCAAAGAATTGGACAGGTCGACACTGAAGCTTTCTTT.

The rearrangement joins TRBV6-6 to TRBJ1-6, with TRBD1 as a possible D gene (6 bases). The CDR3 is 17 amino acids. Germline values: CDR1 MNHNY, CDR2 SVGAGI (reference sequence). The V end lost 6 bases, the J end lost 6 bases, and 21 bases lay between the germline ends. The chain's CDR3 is CASSRDQGRASNSPLHF. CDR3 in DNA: TGTGCCAGCAGCCGAGACCAGGGGCGGGCGTCTAATTCACCCCTCCACTTT.

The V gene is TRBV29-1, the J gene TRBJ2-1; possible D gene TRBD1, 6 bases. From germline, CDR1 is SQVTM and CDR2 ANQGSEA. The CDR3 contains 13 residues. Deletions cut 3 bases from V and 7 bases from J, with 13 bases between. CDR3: CSVDRGSRNEQFF. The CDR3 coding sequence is TGCAGCGTTGACAGGGGCTCTAGGAATGAGCAGTTCTTC.

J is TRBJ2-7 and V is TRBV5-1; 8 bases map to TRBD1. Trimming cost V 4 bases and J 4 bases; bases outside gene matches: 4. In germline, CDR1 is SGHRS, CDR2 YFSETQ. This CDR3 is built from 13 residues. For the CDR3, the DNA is TGCGCCAGCAGCCCGGACAGGGTTTACGAGCAGTACTTC. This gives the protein CASSPDRVYEQYF.

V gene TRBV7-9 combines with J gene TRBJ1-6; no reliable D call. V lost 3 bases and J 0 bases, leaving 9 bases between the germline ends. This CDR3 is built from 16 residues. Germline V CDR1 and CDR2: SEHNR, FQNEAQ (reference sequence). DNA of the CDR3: TGTGCCAGCAGCTTCGGCGGAAGCTCCTATAATTCACCCCTCCACTTT. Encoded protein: CASSFGGSSYNSPLHF. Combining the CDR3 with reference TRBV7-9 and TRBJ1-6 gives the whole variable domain DTGVSQNPRHKITKRGQNVTFRCDPISEHNRLYWYRQTLGQGPEFLTYFQNEAQLEKSRLLSDRFSAERPKGSFSTLEIQRTEQGDSAMYLCASSFGGSSYNSPLHFGNGTRLTVT.

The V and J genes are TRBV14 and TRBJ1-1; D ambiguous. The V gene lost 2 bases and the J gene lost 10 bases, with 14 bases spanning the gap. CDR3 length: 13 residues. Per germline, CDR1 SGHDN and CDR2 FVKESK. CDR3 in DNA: TGTGCCAGCAGCCAATACGGGAGGTCAGGAGCTTTCTTT. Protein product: CASSQYGRSGAFF. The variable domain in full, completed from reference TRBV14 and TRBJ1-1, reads EAGVTQFPSHSVIEKGQTVTLRCDPISGHDNLYWYRRVMGKEIKFLLHFVKESKQDESGMPNNRFLAERTGGTYSTLKVQPAELEDSGVYFCASSQYGRSGAFFGQGTRLTVV.

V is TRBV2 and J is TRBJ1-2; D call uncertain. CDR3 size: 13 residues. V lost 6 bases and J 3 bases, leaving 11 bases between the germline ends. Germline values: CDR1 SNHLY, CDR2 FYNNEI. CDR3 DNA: TGTGCCAGCAGGGCCGGGTCCCACTATGGCTACACCTTC. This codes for CASRAGSHYGYTF.

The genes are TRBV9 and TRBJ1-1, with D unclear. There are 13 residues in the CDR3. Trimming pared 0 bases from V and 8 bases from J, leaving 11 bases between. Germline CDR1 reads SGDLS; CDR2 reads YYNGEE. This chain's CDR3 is CASSVVLGDEAFF. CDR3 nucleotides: TGTGCCAGCAGCGTAGTCTTGGGAGACGAAGCTTTCTTT.

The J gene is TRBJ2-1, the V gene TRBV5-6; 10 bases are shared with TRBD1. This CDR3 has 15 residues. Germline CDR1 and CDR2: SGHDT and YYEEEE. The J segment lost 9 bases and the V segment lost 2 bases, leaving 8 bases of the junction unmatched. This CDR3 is CASSLDRGLGSEQFF. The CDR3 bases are TGTGCCAGCAGCTTAGACAGGGGGCTGGGGAGTGAGCAGTTCTTC.

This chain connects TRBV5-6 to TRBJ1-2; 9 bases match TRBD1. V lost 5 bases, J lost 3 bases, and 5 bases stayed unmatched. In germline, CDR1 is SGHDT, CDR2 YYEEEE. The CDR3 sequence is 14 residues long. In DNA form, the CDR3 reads TGTGCCAGCAGACGGACAGGGGCGGACTATGGCTACACCTTC. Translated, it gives CASRRTGADYGYTF.

In DNA, the CDR3 is TGCGCCAGCAGCGACAGGGTAAATCAGCCCCAGCATTTT. Its translation: CASSDRVNQPQHF. V is TRBV10-2 and J is TRBJ1-5; TRBD1 matches at 7 bases. Germline CDR1 is WSHSY and CDR2 is SAAADI. CDR3 size: 13 residues. Losses at the gene ends were 6 bases for V and 4 bases for J; bases not matched to a gene: 3.

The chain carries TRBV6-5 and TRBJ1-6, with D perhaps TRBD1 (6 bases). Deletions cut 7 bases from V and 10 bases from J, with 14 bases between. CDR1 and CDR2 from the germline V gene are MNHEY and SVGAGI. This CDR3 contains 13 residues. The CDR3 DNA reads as TGTGCCAGCAAGCTGGGCAGGGGATCACCCCTCCACTTT. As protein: CASKLGRGSPLHF.

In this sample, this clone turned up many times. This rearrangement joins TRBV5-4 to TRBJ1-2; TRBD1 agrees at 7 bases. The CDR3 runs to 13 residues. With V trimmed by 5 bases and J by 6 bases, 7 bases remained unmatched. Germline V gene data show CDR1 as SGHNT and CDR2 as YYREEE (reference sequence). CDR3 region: CASRADRVDGYTF. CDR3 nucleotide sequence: TGTGCCAGCAGAGCCGACAGGGTAGATGGCTACACCTTC.